Listed below are T cell receptor beta chains from one sample, sequenced in a study of early T cells in non-severe SARS-CoV-2 infection. TCRdb re-derived calls from the 5' RACE reads in MiXCR, one entry per CDR3 protein. Among over 70,000 distinct CDR3 sequences listed, about 14% were seen once. This specimen consisted of whole blood, obtained at baseline. These receptors were obtained from an adult who was a healthcare worker with PCR-confirmed SARS-CoV-2 infection or an uninfected control (not recorded which). Each CDR3 is given with its conserved first and last residue. Each record gives: CDR3 DNA, CDR3 protein, V gene, J gene, clone size, D gene. A D gene is named only where the DNA matches it firmly. Expanded clones get a size class; other rows say once, few or many, or leave the size out.

TGTGCCAGCAGCCCCGGGACCGGGAGCGACGGAGAGACCCAGTACTTC	CASSPGTGSDGETQYF	TRBV3-1	TRBJ2-5	.	.
TGTGCCAGCAGCCACGTACGGGGCCCACAAGAGACCCAGTACTTC	CASSHVRGPQETQYF	TRBV6-2/TRBV6-3	TRBJ2-5	few	.
TGCGCCAGCAGCTTGAGGACAGGCTCCTGGGACCCTGATACTCAAAGCATTCAGTACTTC	CASSLRTGSWDPDTQSIQYF	TRBV5-1	TRBJ2-4	few	TRBD1
TGCAGCGTTGAAGAGGCTAGCGGGCCGACCTACAATGAGCAGTTCTTC	CSVEEASGPTYNEQFF	TRBV29-1	TRBJ2-1	many	TRBD2
TGTGCCAGCAGCGTCGGTGTGAACTCTGGCGAGCAGTACTTC	CASSVGVNSGEQYF	TRBV5-4	TRBJ2-7	.	.
TGCAGTGCTGGCCCCCCGCAGGGGGGTTACGAGCAGTACTTC	CSAGPPQGGYEQYF	TRBV20-1	TRBJ2-7	.	.
TGCAGTGCTAGGTCCACGCTAGCCCAGCAGTACTTC	CSARSTLAQQYF	TRBV20-1	TRBJ2-7	.	.
TGTGCCAGCAGAAATTATCTTACCCGATTACGCAATGAGCAGTTCTTC	CASRNYLTRLRNEQFF	TRBV11-2	TRBJ2-1	many	.
TGTGCCACGGGGGCAGAGAACTCCTACAATGAGCAGTTCTTC	CATGAENSYNEQFF	TRBV24-1	TRBJ2-1	many	.
TGTGCCAGCAGTGCAGGAGGGGGCTCCTACGAGCAGTACTTC	CASSAGGGSYEQYF	TRBV25-1	TRBJ2-7	many	.
TGCAGCGTTGATCCTGGCCTGACACGGAATGAAGCTTTCTTT	CSVDPGLTRNEAFF	TRBV29-1	TRBJ1-1	few	.
TGTGCCAGCATTACAGCGCAGGGGGCGTCGGGAAACATTCAGTACTTC	CASITAQGASGNIQYF	TRBV2	TRBJ2-4	few	TRBD1
TGTGCCAGCAGCTTCCCCGGGGGCACTGAAGCTTTCTTT	CASSFPGGTEAFF	TRBV7-8	TRBJ1-1	.	.
TGCGCCAGCAGCCCTGGTAATAGCGGGAGGTACGCCTACGAGCAGTACTTC	CASSPGNSGRYAYEQYF	TRBV5-1	TRBJ2-7	.	TRBD2
TGTGCCAGCAGTGAAGAACAGGGGAAGTACGAGCAGTACTTC	CASSEEQGKYEQYF	TRBV2	TRBJ2-7	.	TRBD1
TGCAGCGTTATAATTGACCGTCACGAGCAGTACTTC	CSVIIDRHEQYF	TRBV29-1	TRBJ2-7	.	.
TGTGCCAGCTGCGCGGGCCCGAGGTCAGATACGCAGTATTTT	CASCAGPRSDTQYF	TRBV7-6	TRBJ2-3	.	.
TGTGCCAGCAGTCTAGGGGGCAGGGGGTCTCAGCCCCAGCATTTT	CASSLGGRGSQPQHF	TRBV12-3/TRBV12-4	TRBJ1-5	few	TRBD1
TGTGCCAGCAGCCCAGGGACAGGGGGAAGTAGCAATCAGCCCCAGCATTTT	CASSPGTGGSSNQPQHF	TRBV12-3/TRBV12-4	TRBJ1-5	few	TRBD1
TGTGCCAGCAGCGCAAAGCGGGATGGAGTTATGAACACTGAAGCTTTCTTT	CASSAKRDGVMNTEAFF	TRBV21-1	TRBJ1-1	.	.
TGTGCCAGCAGTCTGTCGAGCGGGAGAGGCACAGATACGCAGTATTTT	CASSLSSGRGTDTQYF	TRBV28	TRBJ2-3	.	TRBD2
TGTGCCAGCAGCTTAAAGGGGATCGACGAGCAGTACTTC	CASSLKGIDEQYF	TRBV7-9	TRBJ2-7	.	.
TGTGCCAGCAGCTTTATTCAGGGACCTGAAGCTTTCTTT	CASSFIQGPEAFF	TRBV7-9	TRBJ1-1	many	.
TGTGCCAGCAGTCAACAGGGGGCCGGGAGGGATACGCAGTATTTT	CASSQQGAGRDTQYF	TRBV12-3/TRBV12-4	TRBJ2-3	many	TRBD1
TGCGCCAGCAGCTCTGGGACTAGCGGGAGGGCCTTCCACAATGAGCAGTTCTTC	CASSSGTSGRAFHNEQFF	TRBV5-1	TRBJ2-1	.	TRBD2
TGTGCCAGCAGCTTGGACCCCGGGGAGCTGTTTTTT	CASSLDPGELFF	TRBV5-5	TRBJ2-2	few	.
TGCAGTGCTAGAGATCACCAAGCCCAGCATTTT	CSARDHQAQHF	TRBV20-1	TRBJ1-5	.	.
TGTGCCAGCAGCTTAAAGGGGGCGCGTGAGCAGTTCTTC	CASSLKGAREQFF	TRBV5-4	TRBJ2-1	few	TRBD1
TGCAGTGCTCTTGGACTGGCCAGAGGGTCCTACGAGCAGTACTTC	CSALGLARGSYEQYF	TRBV20-1	TRBJ2-7	.	.
TGTGCCACCAGTGGGGGCGGGTCCCCGGAAGCTTTCTTT	CATSGGGSPEAFF	TRBV24-1	TRBJ1-1	.	.
TGTGCCAGCAGCTCCACATGGGGGACTGAAGCTTTCTTT	CASSSTWGTEAFF	TRBV7-3	TRBJ1-1	few	.